This paragraph covers one T cell receptor beta chain sequence. CDR1 SEHNR and CDR2 FQNEAQ come from the germline V gene (reference sequence). The junction had 3 bases not matched to a gene; V was cut back by 4 bases and J by 7 bases. The length of the CDR3 is 12 residues. The data were obtained in a study of T cell responses to AZD1222 COVID-19 vaccine. Generated by immunoSEQ multiplex PCR, the TCRdb table keeps only in-frame clones and is missing some. The table has 95,000 to 150,000 clones, around nine tenths seen once. The source material was peripheral blood, sampled on day 0 of AZD1222 vaccination. This sequence joins TRBV7-9 and TRBJ1-2; 7 bases agree with TRBD1. This sequence was found in an adult in good health. CDR3 DNA sequence: TGTGCCAGCAGCTCGGGACAGCGTGGCTACACCTTC. Residues: CASSSGQRGYTF. The whole variable domain, remainder taken from reference TRBV7-9 and TRBJ1-2, is DTGVSQNPRHKITKRGQNVTFRCDPISEHNRLYWYRQTLGQGPEFLTYFQNEAQLEKSRLLSDRFSAERPKGSFSTLEIQRTEQGDSAMYLCASSSGQRGYTFGSGTRLTVV.